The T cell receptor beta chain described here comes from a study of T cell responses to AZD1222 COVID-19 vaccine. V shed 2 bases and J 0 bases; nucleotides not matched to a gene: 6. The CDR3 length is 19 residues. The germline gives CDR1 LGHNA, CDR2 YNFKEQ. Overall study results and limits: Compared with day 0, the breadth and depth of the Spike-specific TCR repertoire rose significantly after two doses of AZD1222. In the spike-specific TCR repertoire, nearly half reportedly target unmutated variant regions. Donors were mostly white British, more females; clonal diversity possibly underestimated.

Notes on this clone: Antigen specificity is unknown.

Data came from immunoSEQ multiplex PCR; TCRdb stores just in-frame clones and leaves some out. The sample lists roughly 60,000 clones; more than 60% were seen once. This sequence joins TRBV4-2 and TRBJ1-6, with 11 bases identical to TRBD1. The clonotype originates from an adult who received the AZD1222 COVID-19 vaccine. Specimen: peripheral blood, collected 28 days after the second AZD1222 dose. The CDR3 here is CASSQWTGGESSYNSPLHF. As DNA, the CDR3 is TGTGCCAGCAGCCAATGGACAGGGGGCGAGAGCTCCTATAATTCACCCCTCCACTTT.